This TCR beta chain was sequenced for a study of blood T cell repertoires in COVID-19. About the study: Specimens from acute and convalescent COVID-19 originated in the United States, Italy and Spain. T cells, B-cell-depleted T cells, or PBMCs supplied cDNA or gDNA.

Seattle patient enrollment occurred during active infection, with longitudinal follow-up thereafter. Under the authors' procedure: How many nucleated cells were present was estimated from reference gene primer amplification. The method was immunoSEQ multiplex PCR; TCRdb's version includes in-frame clones alone and lacks a portion of them. V and J calls and clone size are as listed in that table; D and trimming were resolved from the DNA. The data show about 150,000 clones, with about 83% seen just once and 9.5% to 13% held by the top ten. With 5 bases removed from V and 3 bases from J, the gap between germline ends came to 13 bases. The germline gives CDR1 SGHRS, CDR2 YFSETQ. The CDR3 sequence is 14 residues long.

The rearrangement uses TRBV5-1 and TRBJ2-3; the D gene is possibly TRBD1 (6 bases). The sequence was obtained from an older woman with COVID-19, enrolled during active disease. The sample comprised peripheral blood. The CDR3 nucleotides read TGCGCCAGCAGACCCCGGCAGGGGACAGATACGCAGTATTTT. Translation gives CASRPRQGTDTQYF.